This T cell receptor (beta chain) was profiled in a study of shared clonotypes between healthy human individuals. On the study more broadly: CD4 naive cells filled three plates per donor, CD4 memory three, CD8 naive two and CD8 memory one.

TCRdb's table, derived via immunoSEQ multiplex PCR, lists solely in-frame clones and lacks some. Here the sample spans under 550,000 clones, 96% being singletons. Trimming removed 6 bases at V and 1 base at J, with 16 bases between. CDR3 size: 16 residues. The germline gives CDR1 ENHRY, CDR2 SYGVKD. Input material: naive CD4+ T cells sorted from blood. Regarding subset: CD45RA+ positively selected. The sequence was obtained from a woman aged 25 to 39 in good health. This chain uses TRBV10-3 with TRBJ1-5; tentatively, D is TRBD1 (5 bases). CDR3 in amino acids: CAISPGMGGSNQPQHF. CDR3 sequence (DNA): TGTGCCATCAGCCCCGGGATGGGGGGAAGCAATCAGCCCCAGCATTTT.